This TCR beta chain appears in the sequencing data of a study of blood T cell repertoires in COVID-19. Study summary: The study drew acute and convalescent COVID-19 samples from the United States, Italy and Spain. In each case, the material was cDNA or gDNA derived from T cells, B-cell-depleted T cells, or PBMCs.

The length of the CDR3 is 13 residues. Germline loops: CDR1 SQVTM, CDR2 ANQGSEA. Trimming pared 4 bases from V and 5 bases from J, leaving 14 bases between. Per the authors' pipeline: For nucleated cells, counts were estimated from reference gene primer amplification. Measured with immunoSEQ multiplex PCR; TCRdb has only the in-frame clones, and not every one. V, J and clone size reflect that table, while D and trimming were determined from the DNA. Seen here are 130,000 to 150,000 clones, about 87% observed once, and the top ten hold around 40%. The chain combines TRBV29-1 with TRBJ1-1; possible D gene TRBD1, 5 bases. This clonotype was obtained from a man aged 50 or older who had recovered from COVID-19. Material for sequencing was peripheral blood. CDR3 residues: CSVVNQGGTEAFF. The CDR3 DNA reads TGCAGCGTTGTGAACCAGGGTGGGACTGAAGCTTTCTTT. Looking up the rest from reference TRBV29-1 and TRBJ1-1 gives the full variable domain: SAVISQKPSRDICQRGTSLTIQCQVDSQVTMMFWYRQQPGQSLTLIATANQGSEATYESGFVIDKFPISRPNLTFSTLTVSNMSPEDSSIYLCSVVNQGGTEAFFGQGTRLTVV.